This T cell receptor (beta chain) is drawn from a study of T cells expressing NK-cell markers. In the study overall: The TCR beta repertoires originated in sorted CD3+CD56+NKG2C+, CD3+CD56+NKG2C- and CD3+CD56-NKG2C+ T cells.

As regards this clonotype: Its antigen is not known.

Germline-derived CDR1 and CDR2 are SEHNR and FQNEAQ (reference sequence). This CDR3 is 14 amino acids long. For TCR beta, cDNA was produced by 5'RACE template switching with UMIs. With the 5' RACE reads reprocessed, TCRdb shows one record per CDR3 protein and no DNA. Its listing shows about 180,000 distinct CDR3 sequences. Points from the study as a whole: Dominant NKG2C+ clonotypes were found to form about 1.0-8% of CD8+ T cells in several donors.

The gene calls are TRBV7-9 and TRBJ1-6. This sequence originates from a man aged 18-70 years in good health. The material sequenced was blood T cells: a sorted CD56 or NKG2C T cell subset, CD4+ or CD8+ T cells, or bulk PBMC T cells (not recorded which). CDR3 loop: CASSSDLGDSPLHF.